This is a list of T cell receptor beta chains from one sample in a study of OX40 agonist ivuxolimab in advanced cancers. TCRdb keeps only in-frame clones here, not all; method: immunoSEQ multiplex PCR. Of 65,000 or so clones in the sample, nearly 95% were seen once. Sequencing was performed on CD4+ or CD8+ T cells sorted from blood, taken in a trial of the OX40 agonist ivuxolimab. The receptors stem from an adult with an advanced solid tumor such as melanoma, head and neck, liver or kidney cancer. CDR3s include the opening cysteine and the closing phenylalanine or tryptophan. Expanded clones get a size class; other rows say once, few or many, or leave the size out.

clone_size	v_call	j_call	cdr3_aa
NA	TRBV1	TRBJ2-1	CTSSQESGDRYNEQFF
NA	TRBV7-9	TRBJ2-2	CASSLASGGYPTGELFF
NA	TRBV6-6	TRBJ1-1	CASSYIPGLNTEAFF
NA	TRBV11-2	TRBJ1-1	CASSPTASNTEAFF
NA	TRBV9	TRBJ1-6	CASSVPDGNSPLHF
NA	TRBV4-1	TRBJ2-1	CASSQVAGGYNEQFF
few	TRBV5-6	TRBJ2-7	CASSAVFRREGQTYEQYF
NA	TRBV7-9	TRBJ1-2	CASSLVGGIYGYTF
NA	TRBV6-1	TRBJ2-7	CASSRLAEQYF
NA	TRBV4-3	TRBJ1-1	CASSQGGTGLMGTEAFF
NA	TRBV11-2	TRBJ2-2	CASSFGGTVGELFF
NA	TRBV11-2	TRBJ1-2	CASSLTIIGSGGLNYGYTF
once	TRBV7-2	TRBJ1-2	CASSLARGDLFDWEAILRSYTF
NA	TRBV11-3	TRBJ2-3	CASSSRRGSEKSTDTQYF
NA	TRBV7-6	TRBJ2-7	CASSLAQGFGEQYF
NA	TRBV5-4	TRBJ1-2	CASSHRDPFAGYTF
NA	TRBV6-5	TRBJ1-6	CASSQGTGDNSPLHF
NA	TRBV27	TRBJ1-1	CASSSREGRMNTEAFF
NA	TRBV7-2	TRBJ2-3	CASSSPGRNTQYF
NA	TRBV7-9	TRBJ1-3	CASSPGWGNGNTIYF
NA	TRBV7-2	TRBJ1-2	CASSQPTLNYGYTF
NA	TRBV21-1	TRBJ1-1	CASSKFEKGRGEAFF
NA	TRBV9	TRBJ2-7	CASSAPTSGNSYEQYF
NA	TRBV2	TRBJ2-3	CASKGSLAGGPSTDTQYF
NA	TRBV9	TRBJ1-1	CASSPPGTGNTEAFF
NA	TRBV4-1	TRBJ2-7	CASSQAQMYEQYF
NA	TRBV7-8	TRBJ2-7	CASSLPPEQYF
NA	TRBV2	TRBJ2-2	CASSWTSNTGELFF
NA	TRBV7-3	TRBJ1-2	CASSSGTGDGYTF